This T cell receptor (beta chain) is drawn from a study of graft-versus-host responses after intestinal transplantation. Study-wide results and limits: Some patients had graft-donor T cell macrochimerism, and their allografts showed high graft-versus-host to host-versus-graft clonal ratios.

This clone was recorded only once. The antigen is undetermined. Using immunoSEQ multiplex PCR, the repertoire was profiled, and TCRdb retains in-frame clones only, with some absent. The sample has just under 85,000 clones; approximately 90% are singletons. Looked up from germline, CDR1 is SGDLS and CDR2 is YYNGEE. Trimming cost V 5 bases and J 5 bases, with 19 bases left between them. The CDR3 spans 15 residues. The V and J genes are TRBV9 and TRBJ1-1; D gene uncertain. The source of this sequence is a human donor who was the organ donor for an intestinal transplant. This material consisted of unstimulated CD8+ T cells sorted from spleen or lymph node cells, taken before transplant. DNA of the CDR3: TGTGCCAGCAGTGGGTCTGAGGGCATGGGAACTGAAGCTTTCTTT. It codes for CASSGSEGMGTEAFF.